This paragraph covers one TCR beta chain sequence. Other DNA sequences in the same sample also yield this CDR3. Using immunoSEQ multiplex PCR, the repertoire was profiled, and TCRdb retains in-frame clones only, with some absent. The sample includes 130,000 or so clones, 84% of them seen just once. This specimen comes from a study of blood T cell repertoires in COVID-19. This CDR3 region has 13 residues. The trim removed 4 bases at V and 6 bases at J, leaving 2 bases unmatched. The germline V gene encodes CDR1 LNHDA and CDR2 SQIVND (reference sequence). The V gene is TRBV19, the J gene TRBJ1-5, with TRBD1 matching 8 bases. This receptor was taken from a man between 60 and 75 years old with acute or convalescent COVID-19. The sample was peripheral blood. CDR3 loop: CASSTDRGQPQHF. The DNA of the CDR3 is TGTGCCAGTAGTACCGACAGGGGTCAGCCCCAGCATTTT.